Below are 17 T cell receptor beta chains sequenced from a single sample in a study of T cell repertoires in cytomegalovirus infection. TCRdb reanalysed the reads using MiXCR and keeps one entry per CDR3 protein. The profile covers hundreds of thousands of distinct CDR3 sequences, with 6% to 8% appearing a single time and about 6.3% taken by the ten largest. Source material: PBMCs. The receptors were sampled from a human donor in good health (CMV status not recorded). Some clones in this sample may be carry-over from other donors' samples.

This clonotype was counted a few times. The rearrangement links TRBV28 to TRBJ2-7; perhaps TRBD1 as D (6 bases). V shed 6 bases and J shed 6 bases, with 15 bases lying between them. Germline V lookup: CDR1 MDHEN, CDR2 SYDVKM. CDR3 length equals 13 residues. The DNA of the CDR3 is TGTGCCAGCAGCCCTCGGGACACCTCCGAGCAGTACTTC. This codes for CASSPRDTSEQYF. Using reference TRBV28 and TRBJ2-7 for the parts outside the CDR3, the full variable domain is DVKVTQSSRYLVKRTGEKVFLECVQDMDHENMFWYRQDPGLGLRLIYFSYDVKMKEKGDIPEGYSVSREKKERFSLILESASTNQTSMYLCASSPRDTSEQYFGPGTRLTVT.

Ten or more counts support this clonotype. CDR3 DNA sequence: TGTGCCAGCAGTTCGGGACAGCCGGGGGGAGCTTTCTTT. Translation: CASSSGQPGGAFF. The rearrangement uses TRBV28 and TRBJ1-1; 7 bases map to TRBD1. V lost 4 bases to trimming and J lost 10 bases; unmatched junction nucleotides: 9. From germline, CDR1 is MDHEN and CDR2 SYDVKM. The CDR3 spans 13 residues.

The table lists this clonotype with many counts. This chain joins TRBV2 and TRBJ1-1, with D uncertain. This CDR3 comprises 15 residues. The V end was cut by 2 bases, the J end by 1 base, with 11 bases between. The germline CDR1 and CDR2 sequences are SNHLY and FYNNEI. The CDR3 nucleotides read TGTGCCAGCAGTGAACCCAAGGGCTGGAACACTGAAGCTTTCTTT. It yields the protein CASSEPKGWNTEAFF.

There are many counts of this clonotype. The V and J genes are TRBV7-2 and TRBJ2-5; D tentatively reads TRBD1 or TRBD2 (6 bases each). V lost 5 bases to trimming and J lost 5 bases, with 18 bases between them. This CDR3 is built from 15 residues. Germline CDR1 SGHTA, CDR2 FQGNSA. CDR3 sequence (DNA): TGTGCCAGCAGCCCCGCCTCCGGGGGCGGGGAGACCCAGTACTTC. It codes for CASSPASGGGETQYF.

This clonotype has a count of ten or more. The chain joins TRBV7-2 to TRBJ2-3; weak D call: TRBD1 (6 bases). CDR1 is SGHTA and CDR2 is FQGNSA in the germline V gene. The CDR3 length is 17 residues. The V and J ends lost 5 bases and 2 bases respectively, with 20 bases between them. In nucleotides, the CDR3 is TGTGCCAGCAGCGTAGGCCCCGGACAGCTTGTCACAGATACGCAGTATTTT. Amino acid sequence: CASSVGPGQLVTDTQYF.

This clonotype was seen many times. The junction shows a germline mismatch at one end, possibly a read error. The chain recombines TRBV29-1 with TRBJ1-1; no clear D gene. Germline V gives CDR1 SQVTM, CDR2 ANQGSEA. The CDR3 spans 11 residues. The CDR3 reads CSVEVNTEAFF. The CDR3 bases are TGCAGCGTGGAAGTGAACACTGAAGCTTTCTTT.

This clonotype was seen ten or more times. The V and J genes are TRBV6-5 and TRBJ1-2; weak D call: TRBD1 (5 bases). The CDR3 extends over 13 amino acids. The germline V gene encodes CDR1 MNHEY and CDR2 SVGAGI. Trimming removed 2 bases from V and 8 bases from J, with 12 bases in between. The chain's CDR3 is CASSYGGERGYTF. The DNA for the CDR3 is TGTGCCAGCAGTTACGGGGGAGAAAGAGGCTACACCTTC.

Regarding this clonotype: A much bigger clone sits one base away, suggesting this may be a read error. CDR3 region: CSALGGRETQYF. The CDR3 DNA reads as TGCAGCGCCCTCGGGGGAAGAGAGACCCAGTACTTC. The chain couples TRBV29-1 to TRBJ2-5, with a tentative D call TRBD2 (6 bases). Germline CDR1 reads SQVTM; CDR2 reads ANQGSEA. The V end lost 7 bases, the J end lost 4 bases, and 13 bases lay between the germline ends. This CDR3 spans 12 amino acids.

This clonotype occurred many times. The chain couples TRBV19 to TRBJ2-5; unclear D gene. There are 13 residues in the CDR3. V dropped 4 bases and J dropped 3 bases, with 9 bases sitting between them. Germline V gene lookup returns CDR1 LNHDA and CDR2 SQIVND (reference sequence). The CDR3 nucleotides read TGTGCCAGTAGTAGGAGCACAGAAGAGACCCAGTACTTC. Protein sequence: CASSRSTEETQYF.

This clonotype has a count of ten or more. The chain combines TRBV7-2 with TRBJ1-2; 7 bases match TRBD1. Germline lookup yields CDR1 SGHTA and CDR2 FQGNSA. V trimming: 5 bases; J trimming: 0 bases; junction bases outside the gene matches: 6. This CDR3 region has 15 residues. The CDR3 bases are TGTGCCAGCAGCCAGGACAGGTTCACTAACTATGGCTACACCTTC. It codes for CASSQDRFTNYGYTF.

This clonotype came up many times. This chain links TRBV30 with TRBJ2-3, with D unresolved. V gave up 4 bases and J gave up 3 bases, with 5 bases separating them. CDR1 is GTSNPN, CDR2 SVGIG, per germline (reference sequence). CDR3 length: 11 amino acids. Here the CDR3 DNA reads TGTGCCTGGACCCAGACAGATACGCAGTATTTT. This sequence encodes CAWTQTDTQYF.

This clonotype was seen repeatedly, ten times or more. The V and J genes are TRBV7-2 and TRBJ1-1, with D hard to call. CDR1 and CDR2 from the germline V gene are SGHTA and FQGNSA. The CDR3 length is 14 residues. Trimming removed 2 bases from V and 6 bases from J, with 13 bases in between. The chain's CDR3 is CASSLTGIMAEAFF. CDR3 nucleotide sequence: TGTGCCAGCAGCTTAACGGGGATTATGGCTGAAGCTTTCTTT.

This clonotype was counted many times. The genes are TRBV6-1 and TRBJ1-3; D call uncertain. CDR1 and CDR2 (germline): MNHNS, SASEGT. The CDR3 has 13 amino acids. V lost 5 bases and J 0 bases, leaving 5 bases between the germline ends. The CDR3 loop is CASSYGSGNTIYF. In DNA, the CDR3 is TGTGCCAGCAGTTATGGCTCTGGAAACACCATATATTTT.

For this clonotype: This may be a read error, as it is one base from a much larger clone. This sequence joins TRBV6-1 and TRBJ1-2, with a possible D match to TRBD1 (5 bases). Germline lookup yields CDR1 MNHNS and CDR2 SASEGT. The CDR3 runs 14 residues. As DNA, the CDR3 is TGTGCCAACAGTTACTCAGCGGGGGGGTATGGCTACACCTTC. It yields the protein CANSYSAGGYGYTF.

This clonotype occurred many times. The chain is built from TRBV9 and TRBJ2-7, with a possible D match to TRBD2 (5 bases). CDR1 is SGDLS and CDR2 is YYNGEE in the germline V gene. The CDR3 runs 15 residues. Between the trimmed V and J ends, which lost 4 bases and 2 bases, there was a span of 16 bases. The CDR3 sequence: CASSLGSAETYEQYF. As DNA, the CDR3 is TGTGCCAGCAGCCTAGGGTCAGCGGAAACCTACGAGCAGTACTTC.

This clonotype was counted many times. The rearrangement joins TRBV20-1 to TRBJ2-1, with 11 nucleotides matching TRBD2. The J segment lost 4 bases and the V segment lost 3 bases, leaving 17 bases of the junction unmatched. CDR1 and CDR2 from the germline V gene are DFQATT and SNEGSKA (reference sequence). The CDR3 length is 19 residues. CDR3 residues: CSASVLPRPGLAVYNEQFF. Written as DNA, the CDR3 is TGCAGTGCTAGCGTGCTTCCCCGGCCGGGACTAGCGGTATACAATGAGCAGTTCTTC.

This clonotype showed up many times. This sequence joins TRBV20-1 and TRBJ2-3; 11 bases are shared with TRBD1. Germline values: CDR1 DFQATT, CDR2 SNEGSKA (reference sequence). Germline trimming cut 6 bases from V and 5 bases from J; bases unmatched to any gene: 10. The CDR3 length is 15 residues. This chain's CDR3 is CSAGGGQGAGDTQYF. CDR3 nucleotide sequence: TGCAGTGCAGGCGGAGGACAGGGGGCCGGAGATACGCAGTATTTT.